This TCR beta chain stems from a study of CD8 T cells in acute hepatitis C reinfection. Method: immunoSEQ multiplex PCR; TCRdb's copy keeps in-frame clones and lacks some. This sample has about 40,000 clones, with 75% to 90% found just once. Time point reported: naive CD8 control sorted from an acute-time-point sample. People who inject drugs in the Montreal Hepatitis C Cohort were donors. The CDR3 loop spans 16 amino acids. The germline gives CDR1 PRHDT, CDR2 FYEKMQ (reference sequence). V shed 5 bases and J shed 0 bases, with 11 bases lying between them. V gene TRBV13 combines with J gene TRBJ2-6; D is ambiguous. The specimen sequenced was naive CD8+ T cells from PBMCs. The sequence was obtained from a young woman who spontaneously cleared hepatitis C infection. This chain's CDR3 is CASSQRVVSGANVLTF. The CDR3 nucleotides read TGTGCCAGCAGCCAAAGGGTAGTCTCTGGGGCCAACGTCCTGACTTTC.